These T cell receptor beta chains were read from a single sample in a study of T-cell reconstitution after alpha-beta-depleted transplantation in children. In TCRdb, the PCR reads were re-called with MiXCR into one record per CDR3 protein. Found here are about 980,000 distinct CDR3 sequences, about 29% of them singletons; the top ten hold roughly 31%. Sequenced here: PBMCs, mostly from graft donor cells, sampled 360 days after TCRalphabeta/CD19-depleted stem cell transplant. These receptors were collected from a boy in the first two years of life who had a stem cell transplant for SCID, so the T cells may come from the graft donor. Both conserved end residues are part of each CDR3. A D gene is named only where the DNA matches it firmly. Clone size, where shown, is once, few, many, or a class for clones that have expanded.

len: 19; v_gene: TRBV4-3; j_gene: TRBJ2-3; abundance: NA; d_gene: TRBD2; CDR3nt: TGCGCCAGCAGCCAAGAACCCGTGGCTAGCGGGGGGCCGGGAGATACGCAGTATTTT; CDR3aa: CASSQEPVASGGPGDTQYF
len: 14; v_gene: TRBV29-1; j_gene: TRBJ2-7; abundance: few; d_gene: TRBD1; CDR3nt: TGCAGCGTTGCCCAGGGACAGGGGCACTACGAGCAGTACTTC; CDR3aa: CSVAQGQGHYEQYF
len: 16; v_gene: TRBV6-1; j_gene: TRBJ1-4; abundance: few; d_gene: TRBD1; CDR3nt: TGTGCCAGCAGTGACCGGGACAGGTTGTATAATGAAAAACTGTTTTTT; CDR3aa: CASSDRDRLYNEKLFF
len: 16; v_gene: TRBV20-1; j_gene: TRBJ2-1; abundance: NA; d_gene: NA; CDR3nt: TGCAGTGCTAGCCCTATGGACCGGTTCTCCTACAATGAGCAGTTCTTC; CDR3aa: CSASPMDRFSYNEQFF
len: 17; v_gene: TRBV5-4; j_gene: TRBJ2-1; abundance: few; d_gene: NA; CDR3nt: TGTGCCAGCAGCTTCGCACTCCGGGGGCTATTGGGCTATGAGCAGTTCTTC; CDR3aa: CASSFALRGLLGYEQFF
len: 17; v_gene: TRBV7-2; j_gene: TRBJ2-2; abundance: few; d_gene: TRBD1; CDR3nt: TGTGCCAGCAGCGGAGGACCGGGACAGCTTAACACCGGGGAGCTGTTTTTT; CDR3aa: CASSGGPGQLNTGELFF
len: 13; v_gene: TRBV30; j_gene: TRBJ2-1; abundance: few; d_gene: NA; CDR3nt: TGTGCCTGGTCCAAAGGGGCCGACAATGAGCAGTTCTTC; CDR3aa: CAWSKGADNEQFF
len: 14; v_gene: TRBV6-5; j_gene: TRBJ2-5; abundance: NA; d_gene: NA; CDR3nt: TGTGCCAGCAGTTACGCCCGGGGACAAGAGACCCAGTACTTC; CDR3aa: CASSYARGQETQYF
len: 12; v_gene: TRBV6-5; j_gene: TRBJ1-2; abundance: NA; d_gene: NA; CDR3nt: TGTGCCAGCAGTTACGACAGAGGGGGCTACACCTTC; CDR3aa: CASSYDRGGYTF
len: 15; v_gene: TRBV7-3; j_gene: TRBJ2-1; abundance: once; d_gene: NA; CDR3nt: TGTGCCAGCAGCATCAATCCTTCTCCTAACAATGAGCAGTTCTTC; CDR3aa: CASSINPSPNNEQFF
len: 12; v_gene: TRBV10-3; j_gene: TRBJ1-2; abundance: few; d_gene: NA; CDR3nt: TGTGCCATCAATCTTGGAGTGGGCGGCTACACCTTC; CDR3aa: CAINLGVGGYTF
len: 17; v_gene: TRBV12-3/TRBV12-4; j_gene: TRBJ2-2; abundance: few; d_gene: TRBD2; CDR3nt: TGTGCCAGCAGTTTCCCACTAGCGGGGGTAAACACCGGGGAGCTGTTTTTT; CDR3aa: CASSFPLAGVNTGELFF
len: 18; v_gene: TRBV4-1; j_gene: TRBJ2-4; abundance: few; d_gene: TRBD2; CDR3nt: TGCGCCAGCAGCCAGGGGCTAGCGGGGGGTCTACCCAAAAACATTCAGTACTTC; CDR3aa: CASSQGLAGGLPKNIQYF
len: 14; v_gene: TRBV5-1; j_gene: TRBJ2-3; abundance: once; d_gene: TRBD1; CDR3nt: TGCGCCAGCAGCGTCGGGACAGACTCAGATACGCAGTATTTT; CDR3aa: CASSVGTDSDTQYF
len: 15; v_gene: TRBV3-1; j_gene: TRBJ2-7; abundance: NA; d_gene: NA; CDR3nt: TGTGCCAGCAGCCCCTTAGGAGGCAGGGGGGACGAGCAGTACTTC; CDR3aa: CASSPLGGRGDEQYF
len: 19; v_gene: TRBV12-3/TRBV12-4; j_gene: TRBJ1-2; abundance: few; d_gene: NA; CDR3nt: TGTGCCAGCAGTTTAGCGGTAGGGTCGTTCGGTTGGGGGAACTATGGCTACACCTTC; CDR3aa: CASSLAVGSFGWGNYGYTF
len: 15; v_gene: TRBV5-1; j_gene: TRBJ1-2; abundance: few; d_gene: NA; CDR3nt: TGCGCCAGCAGCTCTCCAGGGGCAACTCACTATGGCTACACCTTC; CDR3aa: CASSSPGATHYGYTF
len: 17; v_gene: TRBV2; j_gene: TRBJ2-2; abundance: NA; d_gene: TRBD2; CDR3nt: TGTGCCAGCAGTTATCTAGCGGGGGGGCCTCAGGTCGGGGAGCTGTTTTTT; CDR3aa: CASSYLAGGPQVGELFF
len: 19; v_gene: TRBV29-1; j_gene: TRBJ2-1; abundance: NA; d_gene: TRBD2; CDR3nt: TGCAGCGGTCATCGGGGGGGGGGCCATGAGGGCCTAATAATAAATGAGCAGTTCTTC; CDR3aa: CSGHRGGGHEGLIINEQFF
len: 14; v_gene: TRBV12-3/TRBV12-4; j_gene: TRBJ2-7; abundance: few; d_gene: NA; CDR3nt: TGTGCCAGCAGTTTAGCGTTGGGGTTTCGCGAGCAGTACTTC; CDR3aa: CASSLALGFREQYF
len: 15; v_gene: TRBV5-5; j_gene: TRBJ1-1; abundance: NA; d_gene: NA; CDR3nt: TGTGCCAGCAGCTTGGTGGGTGGGAAGAACACTGAAGCTTTCTTT; CDR3aa: CASSLVGGKNTEAFF
len: 16; v_gene: TRBV4-1; j_gene: TRBJ2-1; abundance: NA; d_gene: NA; CDR3nt: TGCGCCAGCAGCCCACCAAGCCCACAGACCTACAATGAGCAGTTCTTC; CDR3aa: CASSPPSPQTYNEQFF
len: 16; v_gene: TRBV4-1; j_gene: TRBJ1-4; abundance: NA; d_gene: NA; CDR3nt: TGCGCCAGCAGCCAAGGAGACATCGCAACTAATGAAAAACTGTTTTTT; CDR3aa: CASSQGDIATNEKLFF
len: 14; v_gene: TRBV20-1; j_gene: TRBJ1-2; abundance: few; d_gene: NA; CDR3nt: TGCAGTGCTAGTGAATGGGGGGCCCTGGGTGGCTACACCTTC; CDR3aa: CSASEWGALGGYTF
len: 16; v_gene: TRBV20-1; j_gene: TRBJ1-6; abundance: NA; d_gene: NA; CDR3nt: TGCAGTGCTAGAAAGGGACAAAGCTCCTATAATTCACCCCTCCACTTT; CDR3aa: CSARKGQSSYNSPLHF
len: 15; v_gene: TRBV27; j_gene: TRBJ1-1; abundance: many; d_gene: TRBD1; CDR3nt: TGTGCCAGCAGTCCCCGACAGGGACCTAACACTGAAGCTTTCTTT; CDR3aa: CASSPRQGPNTEAFF
len: 15; v_gene: TRBV12-3/TRBV12-4; j_gene: TRBJ2-1; abundance: few; d_gene: TRBD1; CDR3nt: TGTGCCAGCAGGAGGGACAGGAGCTCCTACAATGAGCAGTTCTTC; CDR3aa: CASRRDRSSYNEQFF
len: 17; v_gene: TRBV12-3/TRBV12-4; j_gene: TRBJ1-1; abundance: few; d_gene: NA; CDR3nt: TGTGCCAGCAGTTTAAGGCGGTCAGGGTTCATGAACACTGAAGCTTTCTTT; CDR3aa: CASSLRRSGFMNTEAFF
len: 15; v_gene: TRBV11-2; j_gene: TRBJ2-7; abundance: NA; d_gene: TRBD2; CDR3nt: TGTGCCAGCAGCTCGGGGACTAGCGGGAACTACGAGCAGTACTTC; CDR3aa: CASSSGTSGNYEQYF
len: 14; v_gene: TRBV30; j_gene: TRBJ2-7; abundance: NA; d_gene: TRBD1; CDR3nt: TGTGCCTGGAGTCCCGGGACAGGGGCCTACGAGCAGTACTTC; CDR3aa: CAWSPGTGAYEQYF
len: 15; v_gene: TRBV7-2; j_gene: TRBJ2-7; abundance: NA; d_gene: TRBD2; CDR3nt: TGTGCCAGCAGCTTTGGGACTAGCGGGCGATACGAGCAGTACTTC; CDR3aa: CASSFGTSGRYEQYF
len: 15; v_gene: TRBV20-1; j_gene: TRBJ1-2; abundance: NA; d_gene: NA; CDR3nt: TGCAGTGCTAGAGATCGCGGACAGAGCCGCTATGGCTACACCTTC; CDR3aa: CSARDRGQSRYGYTF
len: 16; v_gene: TRBV2; j_gene: TRBJ2-5; abundance: NA; d_gene: TRBD2; CDR3nt: TGTGCCAGCAGTGACCAACTAGCGGGGGGACAAGAGACCCAGTACTTC; CDR3aa: CASSDQLAGGQETQYF
len: 16; v_gene: TRBV20-1; j_gene: TRBJ2-7; abundance: NA; d_gene: TRBD1; CDR3nt: TGCAGTGCTAGAGATCGGGGGACAGGAGGCTCCTACGAGCAGTACTTC; CDR3aa: CSARDRGTGGSYEQYF
len: 17; v_gene: TRBV5-1; j_gene: TRBJ2-3; abundance: NA; d_gene: NA; CDR3nt: TGCGCCAGCAGCTTGGCCGGCGGGCTAGCTGGCACAGATACGCAGTATTTT; CDR3aa: CASSLAGGLAGTDTQYF
len: 17; v_gene: TRBV9; j_gene: TRBJ1-1; abundance: NA; d_gene: TRBD1; CDR3nt: TGTGCCAGCAGCGCAACGGCGACAGGGTTGAGGAACACTGAAGCTTTCTTT; CDR3aa: CASSATATGLRNTEAFF
len: 14; v_gene: TRBV5-1; j_gene: TRBJ2-7; abundance: few; d_gene: NA; CDR3nt: TGCGCCAGCAGCTTGGAAGGACACCCCTACGAGCAGTACTTC; CDR3aa: CASSLEGHPYEQYF
len: 15; v_gene: TRBV5-5; j_gene: TRBJ2-2; abundance: few; d_gene: TRBD1; CDR3nt: TGTGCCAGCAGCTCGGGACAGGGTTTCACCGGGGAGCTGTTTTTT; CDR3aa: CASSSGQGFTGELFF
len: 12; v_gene: TRBV2; j_gene: TRBJ2-2; abundance: NA; d_gene: NA; CDR3nt: TGTGCCAGCCGCGTGGGGACCGGGGAGCTGTTTTTT; CDR3aa: CASRVGTGELFF
len: 14; v_gene: TRBV10-3; j_gene: TRBJ2-1; abundance: NA; d_gene: TRBD2; CDR3nt: TGTGCCATCGGCCAACTTAGCGGGAACAATGAGCAGTTCTTC; CDR3aa: CAIGQLSGNNEQFF
len: 14; v_gene: TRBV20-1; j_gene: TRBJ1-5; abundance: few; d_gene: NA; CDR3nt: TGCAGTGCTAGGGACTCTAGGGGCAATCAGCCCCAGCATTTT; CDR3aa: CSARDSRGNQPQHF
len: 14; v_gene: TRBV20-1; j_gene: TRBJ2-1; abundance: NA; d_gene: NA; CDR3nt: TGCAGTAGTAAACGGGGGAGCTCCTACAATGAGCAGTTCTTC; CDR3aa: CSSKRGSSYNEQFF
len: 17; v_gene: TRBV4-1; j_gene: TRBJ2-7; abundance: NA; d_gene: TRBD2; CDR3nt: TGCGCCAGCAGCCCTGCATGGAGCGGGGGGCCGTTCTACGAGCAGTACTTC; CDR3aa: CASSPAWSGGPFYEQYF
len: 14; v_gene: TRBV7-9; j_gene: TRBJ2-5; abundance: NA; d_gene: NA; CDR3nt: TGTGCCAGCAGCCCCCCCGGGGGGCTGGAGACCCAGTACTTC; CDR3aa: CASSPPGGLETQYF
len: 15; v_gene: TRBV24-1; j_gene: TRBJ2-5; abundance: NA; d_gene: NA; CDR3nt: TGTGCCACCAGTGACAGGGCAGGGCGTCAAGAGACCCAGTACTTC; CDR3aa: CATSDRAGRQETQYF